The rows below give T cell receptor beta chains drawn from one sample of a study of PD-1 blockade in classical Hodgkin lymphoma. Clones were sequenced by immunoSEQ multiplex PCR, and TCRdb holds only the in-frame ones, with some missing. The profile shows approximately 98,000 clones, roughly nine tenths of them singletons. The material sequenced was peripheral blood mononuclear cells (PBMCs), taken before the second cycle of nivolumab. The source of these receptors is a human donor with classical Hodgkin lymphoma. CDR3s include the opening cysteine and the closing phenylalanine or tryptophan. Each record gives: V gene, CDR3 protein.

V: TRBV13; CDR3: CASSLILRDEQFF
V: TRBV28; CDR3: CASSTRTSTDTQYF
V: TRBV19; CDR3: CASSLQVGVQYF
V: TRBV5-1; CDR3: CASSETSGKTYEQYF
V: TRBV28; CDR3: CASSLRGSYEQYF
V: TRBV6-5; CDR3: CASSYSLRKRTQYF
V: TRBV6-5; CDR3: CASSYSTGTGNTIYF
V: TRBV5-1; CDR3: CASGSGGLNTGELFF
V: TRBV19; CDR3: CASSIDAFGRGQPQHF
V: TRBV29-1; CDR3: CSVKDSEQFF
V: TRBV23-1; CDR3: CASSQFHPETGGGEAFF
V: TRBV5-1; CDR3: CASSPSDRSLGNEQFF
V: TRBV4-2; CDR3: CASSPPSEYGYTF
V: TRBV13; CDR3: CASSFKASGNTDTQYF
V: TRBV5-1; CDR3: CASSFETGNQPQHF
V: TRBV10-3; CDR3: CAISDPGTSGNYEQYF
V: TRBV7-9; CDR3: CASSLAQGEQYF
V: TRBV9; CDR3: CASSVRPGEKTYEQYF
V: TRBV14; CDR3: CASSQGRYGYTF
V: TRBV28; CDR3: CASTPVWPSGTTDTQYF
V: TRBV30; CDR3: CAWSVQTGRQPQHF
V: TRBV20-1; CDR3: CSARDFIQYF
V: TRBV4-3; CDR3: CASSQDQAGDQPQHF
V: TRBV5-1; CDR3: CASSWTSGTRYNEQFF
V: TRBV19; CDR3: CASSIRAFTGELFF
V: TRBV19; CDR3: CASRAGVDTGELFF
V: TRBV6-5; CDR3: CASRSASEAFF